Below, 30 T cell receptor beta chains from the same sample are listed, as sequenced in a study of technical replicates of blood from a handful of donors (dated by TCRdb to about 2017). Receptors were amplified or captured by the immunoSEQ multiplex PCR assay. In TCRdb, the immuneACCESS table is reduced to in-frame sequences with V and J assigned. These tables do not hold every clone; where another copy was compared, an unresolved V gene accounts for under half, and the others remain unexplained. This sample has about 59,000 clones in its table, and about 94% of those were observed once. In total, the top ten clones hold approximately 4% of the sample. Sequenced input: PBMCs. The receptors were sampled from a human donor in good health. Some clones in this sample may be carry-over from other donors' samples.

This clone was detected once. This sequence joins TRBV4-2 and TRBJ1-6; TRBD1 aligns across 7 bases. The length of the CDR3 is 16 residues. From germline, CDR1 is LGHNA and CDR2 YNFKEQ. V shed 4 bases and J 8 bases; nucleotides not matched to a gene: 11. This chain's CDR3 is CASSPARDRDYSPLHF. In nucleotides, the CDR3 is TGTGCCAGCAGCCCGGCCAGAGACAGGGATTATTCACCCCTCCACTTT.

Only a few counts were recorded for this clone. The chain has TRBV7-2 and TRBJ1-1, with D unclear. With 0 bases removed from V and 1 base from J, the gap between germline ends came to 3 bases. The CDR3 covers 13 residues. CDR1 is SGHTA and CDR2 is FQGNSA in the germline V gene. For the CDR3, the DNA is TGTGCCAGCAGCTTAGCCAGGAACACTGAAGCTTTCTTT. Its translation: CASSLARNTEAFF.

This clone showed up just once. The CDR3 coding sequence is TGTGCCAGCAGCACCAGACTAGCGGGAGATCGGTACGAGCAGTACTTC. This sequence encodes CASSTRLAGDRYEQYF. The rearrangement joins TRBV7-2 to TRBJ2-7, with 12 bases that match TRBD2. Per the germline V gene, CDR1 is SGHTA and CDR2 is FQGNSA. The CDR3 totals 16 residues. V shed 5 bases, J shed 4 bases, and the junction held 9 bases outside the gene matches.

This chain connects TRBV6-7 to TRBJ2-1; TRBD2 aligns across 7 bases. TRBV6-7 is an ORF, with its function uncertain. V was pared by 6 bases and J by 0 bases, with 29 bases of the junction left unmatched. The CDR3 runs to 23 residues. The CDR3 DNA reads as TGTGCCAGCAGCAATGGACTGGGGGTAATCTACTTTATGGGCGGGAGCTCCTACAATGAGCAGTTCTTC. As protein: CASSNGLGVIYFMGGSSYNEQFF.

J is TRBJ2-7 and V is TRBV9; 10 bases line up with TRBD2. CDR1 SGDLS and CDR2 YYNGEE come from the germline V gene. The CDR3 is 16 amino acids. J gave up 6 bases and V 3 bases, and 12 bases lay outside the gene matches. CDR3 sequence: CASSADLAGALSEQYF. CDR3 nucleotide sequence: TGTGCCAGCAGCGCAGACCTAGCGGGGGCCTTGAGCGAGCAGTACTTC.

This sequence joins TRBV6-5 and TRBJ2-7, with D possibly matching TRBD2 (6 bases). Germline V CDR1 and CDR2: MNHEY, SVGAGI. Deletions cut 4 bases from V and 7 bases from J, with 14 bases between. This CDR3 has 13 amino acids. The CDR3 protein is CASSWGGVGEQYF. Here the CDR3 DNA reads TGTGCCAGCAGTTGGGGCGGGGTCGGGGAGCAGTACTTC.

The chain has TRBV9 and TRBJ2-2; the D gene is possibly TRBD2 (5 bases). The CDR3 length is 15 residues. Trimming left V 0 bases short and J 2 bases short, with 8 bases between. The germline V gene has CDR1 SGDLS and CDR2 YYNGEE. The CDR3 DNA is TGTGCCAGCAGCGTAGGCGGAGGAAACACCGGGGAGCTGTTTTTT. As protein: CASSVGGGNTGELFF.

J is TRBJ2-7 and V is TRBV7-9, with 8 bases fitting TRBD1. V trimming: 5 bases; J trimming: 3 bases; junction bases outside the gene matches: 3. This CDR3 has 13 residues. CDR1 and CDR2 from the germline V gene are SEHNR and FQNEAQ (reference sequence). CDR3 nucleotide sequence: TGTGCCAGCAGCGAGGACAGGGTCTACGAGCAGTACTTC. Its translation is CASSEDRVYEQYF. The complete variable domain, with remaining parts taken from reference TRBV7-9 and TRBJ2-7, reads DTGVSQNPRHKITKRGQNVTFRCDPISEHNRLYWYRQTLGQGPEFLTYFQNEAQLEKSRLLSDRFSAERPKGSFSTLEIQRTEQGDSAMYLCASSEDRVYEQYFGPGTRLTVT.

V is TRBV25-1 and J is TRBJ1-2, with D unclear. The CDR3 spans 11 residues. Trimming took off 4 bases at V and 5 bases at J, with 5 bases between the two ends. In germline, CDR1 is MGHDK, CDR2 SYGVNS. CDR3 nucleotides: TGTGCCAGCAGTGCGGGATATGGCTACACCTTC. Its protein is CASSAGYGYTF.

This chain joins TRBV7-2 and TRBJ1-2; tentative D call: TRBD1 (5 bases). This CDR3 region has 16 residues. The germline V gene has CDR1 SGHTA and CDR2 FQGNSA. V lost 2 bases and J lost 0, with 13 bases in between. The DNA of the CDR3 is TGTGCCAGCAGCTTAAAGGGTTCAGGGCCTAACTATGGCTACACCTTC. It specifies CASSLKGSGPNYGYTF. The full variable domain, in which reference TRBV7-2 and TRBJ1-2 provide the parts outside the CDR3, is GAGVSQSPSNKVTEKGKDVELRCDPISGHTALYWYRQSLGQGLEFLIYFQGNSAPDKSGLPSDRFSAERTGGSVSTLTIQRTQQEDSAVYLCASSLKGSGPNYGYTFGSGTRLTVV.

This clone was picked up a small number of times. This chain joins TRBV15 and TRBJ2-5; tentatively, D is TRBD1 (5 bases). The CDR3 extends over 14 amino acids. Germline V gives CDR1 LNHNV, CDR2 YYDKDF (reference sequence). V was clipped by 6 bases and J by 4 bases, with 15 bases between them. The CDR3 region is CATSRGPGPETQYF. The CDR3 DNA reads TGTGCCACCAGTAGGGGTCCCGGGCCAGAGACCCAGTACTTC.

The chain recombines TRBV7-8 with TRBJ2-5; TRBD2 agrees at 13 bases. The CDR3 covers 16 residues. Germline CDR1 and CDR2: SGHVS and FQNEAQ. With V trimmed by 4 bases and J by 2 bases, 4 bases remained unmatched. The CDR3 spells CASSSLTSGRQETQYF. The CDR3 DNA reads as TGTGCCAGCAGCTCCCTGACTAGCGGGAGGCAAGAGACCCAGTACTTC.

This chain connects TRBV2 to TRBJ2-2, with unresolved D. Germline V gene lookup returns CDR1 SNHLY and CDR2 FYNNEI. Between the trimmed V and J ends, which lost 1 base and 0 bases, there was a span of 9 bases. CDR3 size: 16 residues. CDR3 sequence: CASSEEASANTGELFF. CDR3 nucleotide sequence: TGTGCCAGCAGTGAAGAAGCGTCCGCGAACACCGGGGAGCTGTTTTTT.

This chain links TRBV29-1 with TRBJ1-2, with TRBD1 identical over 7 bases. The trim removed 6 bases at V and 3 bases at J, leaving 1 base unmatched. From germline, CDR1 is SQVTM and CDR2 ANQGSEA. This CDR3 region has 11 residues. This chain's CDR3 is CSVGGDYGYTF. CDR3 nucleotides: TGCAGCGTAGGGGGCGACTATGGCTACACCTTC.

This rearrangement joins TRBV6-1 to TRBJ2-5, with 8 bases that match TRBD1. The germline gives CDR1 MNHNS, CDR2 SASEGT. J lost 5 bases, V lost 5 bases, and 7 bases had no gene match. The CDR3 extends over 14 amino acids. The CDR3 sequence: CASSRTGSRETQYF. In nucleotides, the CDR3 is TGTGCCAGCAGTAGGACAGGGTCCCGCGAGACCCAGTACTTC.

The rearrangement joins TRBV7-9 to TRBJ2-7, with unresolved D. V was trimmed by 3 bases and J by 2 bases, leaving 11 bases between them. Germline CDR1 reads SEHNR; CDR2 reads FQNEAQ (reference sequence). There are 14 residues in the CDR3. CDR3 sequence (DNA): TGTGCCAGCAGCTTTAGTTACAGCACCTACGAGCAGTACTTC. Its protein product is CASSFSYSTYEQYF.

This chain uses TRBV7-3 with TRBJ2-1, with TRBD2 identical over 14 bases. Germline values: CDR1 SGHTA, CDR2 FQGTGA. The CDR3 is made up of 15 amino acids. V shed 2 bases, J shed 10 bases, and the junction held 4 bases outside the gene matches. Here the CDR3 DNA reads TGTGCCAGCAGCTTAGGGACTAGCGGGGGTCGGGAGCAGTTCTTC. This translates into CASSLGTSGGREQFF.

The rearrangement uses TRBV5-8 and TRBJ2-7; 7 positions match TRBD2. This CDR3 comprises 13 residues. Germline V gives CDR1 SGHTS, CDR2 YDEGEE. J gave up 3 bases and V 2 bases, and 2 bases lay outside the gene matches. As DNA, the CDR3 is TGTGCCAGCAGCTTCGGGGAGGGCTACGAGCAGTACTTC. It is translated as CASSFGEGYEQYF.

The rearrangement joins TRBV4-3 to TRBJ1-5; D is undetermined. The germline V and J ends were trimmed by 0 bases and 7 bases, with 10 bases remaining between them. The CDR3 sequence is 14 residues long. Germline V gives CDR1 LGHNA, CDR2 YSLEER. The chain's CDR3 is CASSQDIRVQPQHF. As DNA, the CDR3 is TGCGCCAGCAGCCAAGACATTCGGGTACAGCCCCAGCATTTT.

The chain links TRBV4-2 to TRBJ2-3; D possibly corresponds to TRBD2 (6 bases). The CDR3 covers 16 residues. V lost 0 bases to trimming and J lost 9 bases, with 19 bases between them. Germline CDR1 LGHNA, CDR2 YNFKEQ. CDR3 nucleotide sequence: TGTGCCAGCAGCCAAGAAGATAGGCGGCGGGGCGTAACGCAGTATTTT. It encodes CASSQEDRRRGVTQYF.

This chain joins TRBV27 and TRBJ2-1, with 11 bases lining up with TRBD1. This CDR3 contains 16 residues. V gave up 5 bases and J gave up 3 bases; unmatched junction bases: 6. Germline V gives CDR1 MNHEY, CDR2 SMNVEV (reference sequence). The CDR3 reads CASSPRDRGFYNEQFF. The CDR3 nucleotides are TGTGCCAGCAGTCCACGGGACAGGGGGTTCTACAATGAGCAGTTCTTC.

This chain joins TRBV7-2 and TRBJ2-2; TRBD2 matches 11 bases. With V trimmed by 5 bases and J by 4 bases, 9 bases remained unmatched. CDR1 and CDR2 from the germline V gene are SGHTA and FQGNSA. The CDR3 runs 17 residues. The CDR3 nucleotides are TGTGCCAGCAGCCGTATGCTAGCGGGGGGCATCACCGGGGAGCTGTTTTTT. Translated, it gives CASSRMLAGGITGELFF.

The CDR3 is CSVEDSDRPTWGNTIYF. CDR3 bases: TGCAGCGTTGAAGACTCCGACAGGCCCACGTGGGGAAACACCATATATTTT. V is TRBV29-1 and J is TRBJ1-3; tentative D call: TRBD1 (6 bases). Germline V gene sequence: CDR1 SQVTM, CDR2 ANQGSEA. The V and J ends lost 0 bases and 4 bases respectively, with 19 bases between them. This CDR3 has 17 amino acids.

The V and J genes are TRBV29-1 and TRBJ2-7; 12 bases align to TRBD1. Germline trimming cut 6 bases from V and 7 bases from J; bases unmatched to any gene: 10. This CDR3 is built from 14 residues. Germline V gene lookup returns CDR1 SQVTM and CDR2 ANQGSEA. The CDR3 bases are TGCAGCGTGGGAACCGGGACAGGGGGCAGAGAGCAGTACTTC. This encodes CSVGTGTGGREQYF.

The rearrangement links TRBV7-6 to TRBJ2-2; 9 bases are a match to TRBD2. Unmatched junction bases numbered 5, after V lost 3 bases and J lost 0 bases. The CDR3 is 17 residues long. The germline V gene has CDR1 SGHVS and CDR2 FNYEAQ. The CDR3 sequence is CASSFQRGATNTGELFF. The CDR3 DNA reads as TGTGCCAGCAGCTTCCAGCGGGGGGCAACGAACACCGGGGAGCTGTTTTTT.

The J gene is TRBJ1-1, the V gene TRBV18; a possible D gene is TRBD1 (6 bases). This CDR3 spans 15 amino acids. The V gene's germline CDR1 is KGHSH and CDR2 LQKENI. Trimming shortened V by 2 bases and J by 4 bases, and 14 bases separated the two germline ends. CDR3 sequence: CASSPIGGGGTEAFF. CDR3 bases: TGTGCCAGCTCACCAATAGGGGGAGGGGGCACTGAAGCTTTCTTT.

The CDR3 DNA reads as TGTGCCAGTAGTATGACCGGACAGGGAAATTCACCCCTCCACTTT. It codes for CASSMTGQGNSPLHF. V is TRBV19 and J is TRBJ1-6; 8 bases fit TRBD1. Germline V gene lookup returns CDR1 LNHDA and CDR2 SQIVND (reference sequence). The CDR3 has 15 residues. Trimming took 3 bases from V and 7 from J; bases not matched to a gene: 5.

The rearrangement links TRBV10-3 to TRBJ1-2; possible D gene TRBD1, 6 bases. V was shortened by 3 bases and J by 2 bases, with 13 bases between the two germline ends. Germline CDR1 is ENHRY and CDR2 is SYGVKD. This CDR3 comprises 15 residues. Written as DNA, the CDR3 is TGTGCCATCAGTGACGCCAGGGGAGAGAACTATGGCTACACCTTC. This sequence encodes CAISDARGENYGYTF.

CDR3 in amino acids: CASSSSLRETQYF. DNA for the CDR3: TGTGCCAGCAGCTCGTCACTCCGGGAGACCCAGTACTTC. The chain is built from TRBV7-6 and TRBJ2-5; no definite D call. Trimming removed 4 bases from V and 5 bases from J, with 11 bases in between. In germline, CDR1 is SGHVS, CDR2 FNYEAQ. This CDR3 is 13 amino acids long.

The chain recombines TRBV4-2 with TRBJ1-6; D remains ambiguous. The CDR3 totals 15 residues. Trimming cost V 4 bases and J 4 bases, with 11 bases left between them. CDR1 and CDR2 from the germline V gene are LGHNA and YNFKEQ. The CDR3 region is CASSPLGAYNSPLHF. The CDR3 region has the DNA TGTGCCAGCAGCCCGTTAGGAGCGTATAATTCACCCCTCCACTTT.